This T cell receptor beta chain was retrieved from a study of cytomegalovirus exposure and HLA in healthy donors. General study points: Later analysis identified a missense DCLRE1C variant that was linked to TCR beta V- and J-gene trimming.

It was with 60 Vbeta and 13 Jbeta primers that the PCR ran. Sequencing used immunoSEQ multiplex PCR; TCRdb keeps in-frame clones, though not all of them. In the table there are around 180,000 clones, roughly 74% of which are singletons. This CDR3 spans 15 amino acids. The ends lost 6 bases at V and 6 bases at J; junction bases unmatched: 9. Germline CDR1 reads MNHNY; CDR2 reads SVGAGI (reference sequence). Notes on this clone: Its specificity is unknown.

The V gene is TRBV6-6, the J gene TRBJ1-2; 11 bases fit TRBD1. The sample taken for sequencing was PBMCs. This clonotype originated in a woman aged 30 to 39 in good health and CMV-seropositive. The CDR3 protein is CASSQGQGGSDGYTF. The DNA of the CDR3 is TGTGCCAGCAGCCAGGGACAGGGGGGGTCCGATGGCTACACCTTC.